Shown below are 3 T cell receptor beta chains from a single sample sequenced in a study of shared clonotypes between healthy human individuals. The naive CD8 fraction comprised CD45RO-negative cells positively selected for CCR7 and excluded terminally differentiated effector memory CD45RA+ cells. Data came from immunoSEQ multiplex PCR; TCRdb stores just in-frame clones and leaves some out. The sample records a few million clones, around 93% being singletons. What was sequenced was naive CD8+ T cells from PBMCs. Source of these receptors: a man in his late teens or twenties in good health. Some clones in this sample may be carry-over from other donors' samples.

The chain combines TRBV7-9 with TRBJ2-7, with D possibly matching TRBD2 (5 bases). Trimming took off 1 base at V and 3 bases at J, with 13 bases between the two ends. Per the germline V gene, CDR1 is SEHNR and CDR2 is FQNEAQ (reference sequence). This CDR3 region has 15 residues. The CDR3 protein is CASSLEQRVDYEQYF. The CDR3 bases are TGTGCCAGCAGCTTAGAGCAGAGGGTCGACTACGAGCAGTACTTC.

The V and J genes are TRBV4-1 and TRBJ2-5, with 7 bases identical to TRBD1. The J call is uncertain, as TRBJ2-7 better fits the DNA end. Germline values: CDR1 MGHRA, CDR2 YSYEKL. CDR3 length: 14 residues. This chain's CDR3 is CASSQGQGAYEQYF. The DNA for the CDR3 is TGCGCCAGCAGCCAAGGACAGGGTGCTTACGAGCAGTACTTC.

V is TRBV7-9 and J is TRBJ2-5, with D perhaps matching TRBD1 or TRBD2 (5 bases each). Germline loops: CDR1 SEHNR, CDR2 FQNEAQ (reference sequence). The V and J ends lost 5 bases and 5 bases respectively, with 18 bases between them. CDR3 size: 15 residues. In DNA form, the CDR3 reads TGTGCCAGCAGCCCCCGGGACCCCCACTCGGAGACCCAGTACTTC. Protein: CASSPRDPHSETQYF.